This T cell receptor beta chain was recovered during a study of CD8+ T cells in alopecia areata (dated by TCRdb to 2017 to 2018). About the full investigation: The study used high-throughput TCRbeta sequencing to examine T cell clonal expansion in alopecia areata, in both the C3H/HeJ mouse model and human patients. Scalp tissue and sorted CD4+ and CD8+ peripheral blood T cells from patchy and totalis/universalis alopecia areata patients and from healthy controls were covered by human TCRbeta sequencing. Scalp clonality was compared among normal scalp (n=4), patchy alopecia areata scalp (n=8), and alopecia totalis/universalis scalp (n=8). RNA was obtained with the PAXgene miRNA kit for fixed scalp, the miRNeasy kit for PBMCs, and the RNeasy kit for mouse skin. TCRbeta CDR3 regions were amplified by immunoSEQ multiplex PCR with 35 Vbeta forward and 13 Jbeta reverse primers. Points the paper makes about the study in general: Compared with normal scalp, lesional scalp had higher clonality and more expanded CD8+ clones, particularly in alopecia totalis/universalis, a pattern that suggests antigenic drive. Compared with mice, TCR sequences shared between patients were less clear, possibly partly because of HLA diversity across the patient population. Unlike mouse skin, which is dominated by gammadelta T cells, normal human skin has resident alphabeta T cells that are also sequenced, and this complicates analysis of the scalp TCR repertoire.

The V and J ends are trimmed by 7 bases and 3 bases, leaving 4 bases between them. The germline V gene sets CDR1 to MNHNS and CDR2 to SASEGT. Including cysteine and phenylalanine, the CDR3 has 10 amino acids. Here the CDR3 DNA is all that survives: 30 bases in frame from base 1. In the case of this clone: This clone's antigen is unknown. It has no much larger one-base neighbor in the sample; base qualities were not kept.

Lesional scalp punch biopsies and peripheral blood were collected from alopecia areata patients. After PBMCs were isolated by density centrifugation and stained for CD3, CD4 and CD8, a FACSAria was used to sort CD4+ and CD8+ T cells. The untreated alopecia areata patients were recruited through a multicenter biomarker study. For five or six biomarker-study patients, blood CD8+ T cells were further sorted into NKG2D-low and NKG2D-high fractions. The library was built by means of the immunoSEQ multiplex PCR assay. To provide template for TCR sequencing, every sample had RNA extracted and reverse transcribed into cDNA. SuperScript III was used to make first-strand cDNA, primed with a 2:1 mix of oligo-dT and random hexamers. Amplification bias was assessed with a synthetic immune receptor repertoire, and residual bias was removed computationally. From the authors' description of their analysis: After raw reads were preprocessed to remove errors, the CDR3 was defined following IMGT conventions as running from the conserved cysteine to phenylalanine. To get clonality, Shannon entropy was normalized by log2 of the number of productive unique TCRs and the result was subtracted from 1. CD4 or CD8 identity of scalp clones was inferred by cross-referencing scalp TCRbeta sequences with sorted blood CD4 and CD8 repertoires. The table comes from immuneACCESS by way of TCRdb, which keeps in-frame sequences with V and J called. Part of the clones is missing from these tables; in studies checked, under half for an unresolved V gene and the rest for unknown reasons. Clonal size and the V and J genes are those of that table, whereas D and trimming came from the DNA. Across this sample there are 65,000 to 100,000 clones, with roughly 51% seen only once. Around 5% of the sample lies in the top ten.

The clonotype was recovered from a human donor with alopecia areata. What was sequenced was NKG2D-high CD8+ T cells sorted from blood. This sample's cell subset or site label indicates: sorted CD8+ NKG2D-high blood T cells. The rearranged segments are TRBV6-1 and TRBJ2-7; the D gene remains uncertain. CDR3 loop: CASTDYEQYF. The DNA sequence is given as TGTGCCAGCACCGACTACGAGCAGTACTTC.